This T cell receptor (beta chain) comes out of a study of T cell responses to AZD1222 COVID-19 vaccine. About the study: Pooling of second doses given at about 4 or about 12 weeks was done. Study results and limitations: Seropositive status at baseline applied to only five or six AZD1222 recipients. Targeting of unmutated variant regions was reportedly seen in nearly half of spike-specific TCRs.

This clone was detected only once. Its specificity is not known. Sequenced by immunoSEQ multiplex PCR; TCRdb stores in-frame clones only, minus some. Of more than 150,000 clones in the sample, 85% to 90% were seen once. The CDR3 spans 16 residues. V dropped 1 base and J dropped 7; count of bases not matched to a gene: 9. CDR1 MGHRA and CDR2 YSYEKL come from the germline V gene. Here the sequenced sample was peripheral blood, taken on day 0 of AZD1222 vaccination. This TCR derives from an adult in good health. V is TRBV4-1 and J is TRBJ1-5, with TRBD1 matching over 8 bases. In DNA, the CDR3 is TGCGCCAGCAGCCAAGGGACAGGGAGGTCGATCCAGCCCCAGCATTTT. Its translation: CASSQGTGRSIQPQHF.